The next 4 T cell receptor beta chains were all read from a single sample in a study of beta chain features in type 1 diabetes. Study-wide points: Moderate but significant shortening of TCRB CDR3s was recorded in all four CD4+ subsets from Type 1 diabetes patients.

The study reverse transcribed the entire isolated RNA, so it sequenced expressed TCRB transcripts. Using immunoSEQ multiplex PCR, the repertoire was profiled, and TCRdb retains in-frame clones only, with some absent. Of 95,000 to 150,000 clones detected, 15% to 20% appear once; the ten largest clones hold roughly 2.6%. Their cognate antigens are unknown. Sequencing used central memory CD4+ T cells from blood. The origin of the receptors is a man aged 18 to 29 with type 1 diabetes.

The chain uses TRBV5-1 and TRBJ2-5; possibly TRBD1 or TRBD2 for D (5 bases each). CDR3 size: 14 residues. Germline loops: CDR1 SGHRS, CDR2 YFSETQ. Trimming shortened V by 4 bases and J by 2 bases, and 12 bases separated the two germline ends. The CDR3: CASSLGTAQETQYF. CDR3 nucleotide sequence: TGCGCCAGCAGCCTCGGGACGGCTCAAGAGACCCAGTACTTC.

This clone appeared a few times. This rearrangement joins TRBV6-5 to TRBJ1-2; TRBD1 agrees at 11 bases. The germline gives CDR1 MNHEY, CDR2 SVGAGI. The V segment lost 4 bases and the J segment 5 bases; nucleotides outside the gene matches: 6. The CDR3 extends over 15 amino acids. The CDR3 reads CASSFPGQGVYGYTF. The CDR3, as DNA: TGTGCCAGCAGTTTTCCGGGACAGGGGGTGTATGGCTACACCTTC.

This clone has just a few counts. The rearrangement links TRBV9 to TRBJ2-6; possible D gene TRBD1, 6 bases. The germline gives CDR1 SGDLS, CDR2 YYNGEE. CDR3 length: 15 residues. Trimming took 6 bases from V and 4 from J, leaving 14 bases between them. CDR3: CASNRDLAGANVLTF. The CDR3 bases are TGTGCCAGCAACAGGGATCTCGCCGGGGCCAACGTCCTGACTTTC.

On this clone itself: The same CDR3 is also encoded by other DNA sequences in this sample. The rearrangement links TRBV7-9 to TRBJ2-3; the match to TRBD1 covers 8 bases. With V trimmed by 3 bases and J by 6 bases, 2 bases remained unmatched. CDR3 length: 13 amino acids. The germline V gene encodes CDR1 SEHNR and CDR2 FQNEAQ (reference sequence). The CDR3 DNA follows: TGTGCCAGCAGCTTCCAGGGGGCGGATACGCAGTATTTT. This sequence encodes CASSFQGADTQYF.